Listed below are T cell receptor beta chains from one sample, sequenced in a study of blood T cell repertoires in COVID-19. Method: immunoSEQ multiplex PCR; TCRdb's copy keeps in-frame clones and lacks some. Of about 150,000 clones in the sample, about four fifths were seen once. Sequencing was performed on peripheral blood. The receptors come from a woman aged 60-70 years with acute or convalescent COVID-19. The CDR3 runs from the conserved cysteine through the conserved F or W. Each record gives: V gene, CDR3 length, D gene, J gene, clone size, CDR3 protein, CDR3 DNA. D genes are given only for firm matches. Not all rows give a size; the values are once, few, many and, for expanded clones, a class.

TRBV5-6,14,.,TRBJ1-2,.,CASTRRGIPNGYTF,TGTGCCAGCACCCGAAGGGGGATACCCAACGGCTACACCTTC
TRBV6-1,11,TRBD1,TRBJ2-7,.,CASQGAREQYF,TGTGCCAGCCAGGGGGCGCGCGAGCAGTACTTC
TRBV5-4,15,TRBD1,TRBJ1-4,.,CASSLRGRDTEKLFF,TGTGCCAGCAGCTTGAGGGGGCGGGACACAGAAAAACTGTTTTTT
TRBV6-5,15,TRBD1,TRBJ2-7,.,CASSYLGRTGREQYF,TGTGCCAGCAGTTACTTGGGGAGGACAGGGCGCGAGCAGTACTTC
TRBV9,16,.,TRBJ1-3,.,CASSVVAGFSGNTIYF,TGTGCCAGCAGCGTAGTGGCAGGCTTCTCTGGAAACACCATATATTTT
TRBV5-6,18,.,TRBJ2-1,.,CASSTLRAGTVSYNEQFF,TGTGCCAGCAGCACCTTGCGGGCGGGGACAGTCTCCTACAATGAGCAGTTCTTC
TRBV11-2,14,TRBD1,TRBJ1-6,once,CASSSGTGGSPLHF,TGTGCCAGCAGCTCCGGGACAGGGGGTTCACCCCTCCACTTT
TRBV5-4,15,.,TRBJ1-2,.,CASSSPGGLSYGYTF,TGTGCCAGCAGCTCTCCGGGGGGCCTCAGCTATGGCTACACCTTC
TRBV2,14,.,TRBJ2-2,.,CASRLAIGTGELFF,TGTGCCAGCAGGCTAGCCATTGGGACCGGGGAGCTGTTTTTT
TRBV21-1,13,.,TRBJ2-2,.,CASKGANTGELFF,TGTGCCAGCAAGGGGGCGAACACCGGGGAGCTGTTTTTT
TRBV12-3/TRBV12-4,13,.,TRBJ1-5,few,CASSRQNNQPQHF,TGTGCCAGCAGTCGACAGAACAATCAGCCCCAGCATTTT
TRBV7-9,15,TRBD1,TRBJ2-5,.,CASSFRQGTQETQYF,TGTGCCAGCAGCTTCCGACAGGGGACTCAAGAGACCCAGTACTTC
TRBV14,14,TRBD1,TRBJ1-5,.,CASSLSDRNQPQHF,TGTGCCAGCAGCCTATCGGACAGGAATCAGCCCCAGCATTTT
TRBV6-5,14,TRBD1,TRBJ1-2,.,CASRPWTGDYGYTF,TGTGCCAGCAGACCGTGGACAGGGGATTATGGCTACACCTTC
TRBV18,13,.,TRBJ2-1,.,CASSPRARLNPLF,TGTGCCAGCTCACCGCGAGCCAGACTTAACCCTCTCTTC
TRBV7-7,15,TRBD1,TRBJ1-1,.,CASRILDRGPGEAFF,TGTGCTAGCAGAATACTCGACAGGGGGCCAGGTGAAGCTTTCTTT
TRBV7-9,12,TRBD1,TRBJ1-2,.,CASSPRQGGYTF,TGTGCCAGCAGCCCAAGACAGGGCGGCTACACCTTC
TRBV9,16,TRBD1,TRBJ1-1,.,CASRPGTGAPNTEAFF,TGTGCCAGCAGACCCGGGACAGGGGCCCCGAACACTGAAGCTTTCTTT
TRBV7-3,14,.,TRBJ2-2,.,CASSAEGVAGELFF,TGTGCCAGCAGCGCGGAAGGGGTGGCCGGGGAGCTGTTTTTT